The next 28 T cell receptor beta chains were all read from a single sample in a study of somatic mutations in cytotoxic T cells in rheumatoid arthritis. The protocol was immunoSEQ multiplex PCR, while the TCRdb copy is restricted to in-frame clones and leaves out a portion. The table records about 10,000 clones, around four fifths of them present only once. Sample: CD8+ T cells sorted from blood. These TCRs come from an adult with rheumatoid arthritis.

The chain links TRBV11-3 to TRBJ1-3, with D perhaps TRBD1 (6 bases). V was shortened by 5 bases and J by 2 bases, with 10 bases between the two germline ends. CDR1 is SGHNT, CDR2 YENEEA, per germline. This CDR3 is 14 amino acids long. The CDR3 region is CASSRTGTGNTIYF. DNA for the CDR3: TGTGCCAGCAGCCGTACAGGGACTGGAAACACCATATATTTT.

The chain is built from TRBV6-6 and TRBJ1-1; TRBD1 matches at 10 bases. Germline CDR1 reads MNHNY; CDR2 reads SVGAGI (reference sequence). V dropped 8 bases and J dropped 5; count of bases not matched to a gene: 14. CDR3 size: 16 residues. The CDR3 nucleotides are TGTGCCAGCCTCGTCCCCGGGACAGGGGACTTAACTGAAGCTTTCTTT. It translates to CASLVPGTGDLTEAFF.

The CDR3 bases are TGTGCCAGCAGTGAGACAGGTGGGGGTCAGGACGAGCAGTACTTC. Translated: CASSETGGGQDEQYF. V gene TRBV2 combines with J gene TRBJ2-7, with D possibly matching TRBD1 (6 bases). Germline CDR1 is SNHLY and CDR2 is FYNNEI. The length of the CDR3 is 15 residues. Trimming pared 3 bases from V and 5 bases from J, leaving 17 bases between.

The V and J genes are TRBV9 and TRBJ2-2; D is undetermined. There are 13 residues in the CDR3. Germline values: CDR1 SGDLS, CDR2 YYNGEE. V was pared by 5 bases and J by 4 bases, with 9 bases between. The CDR3 DNA reads TGTGCCAGCAGTTGGGCGGTCACCGGGGAGCTGTTTTTT. The encoded protein is CASSWAVTGELFF.

This clone was counted between two and nine times. The rearrangement links TRBV28 to TRBJ2-7; D gene uncertain. The CDR3 has 14 amino acids. The V gene's germline CDR1 is MDHEN and CDR2 SYDVKM. The V gene lost 2 bases and the J gene lost 0 bases, with 8 bases spanning the gap. CDR3 loop: CASSLVGSSYEQYF. The CDR3 DNA reads TGTGCCAGCAGTTTAGTAGGCAGCTCCTACGAGCAGTACTTC.

This clone was counted once. This chain links TRBV6-1 with TRBJ2-2; 11 nucleotides agree with TRBD2. In germline, CDR1 is MNHNS, CDR2 SASEGT. The CDR3 is 15 residues long. V lost 7 bases to trimming and J lost 6 bases; unmatched junction nucleotides: 7. Written as DNA, the CDR3 is TGTGCCAGCATTTTTACTAGCGGGAGTTCCGGGGAGCTGTTTTTT. It encodes CASIFTSGSSGELFF.

This rearrangement joins TRBV14 to TRBJ2-1; possibly TRBD1 for D (6 bases). The V and J ends lost 2 bases and 7 bases respectively, with 24 bases between them. Looked up from germline, CDR1 is SGHDN and CDR2 is FVKESK. This CDR3 has 18 residues. CDR3 in amino acids: CASSQIPGHGTERNEQFF. CDR3 in DNA: TGTGCCAGCAGCCAAATTCCGGGACACGGGACCGAGAGGAATGAGCAGTTCTTC.

The chain has TRBV11-2 and TRBJ2-2; D remains ambiguous. V lost 7 bases and J lost 7, with 10 bases in between. Germline V CDR1 and CDR2: SGHAT, FQNNGV. The CDR3 spans 12 residues. This CDR3 reads CASNIGGGELFF. The CDR3 DNA follows: TGTGCCAGCAATATCGGCGGCGGGGAGCTGTTTTTT.

The chain is built from TRBV5-6 and TRBJ1-2; 10 nucleotides match TRBD1. The J segment lost 4 bases and the V segment lost 4 bases, leaving 13 bases of the junction unmatched. CDR1 and CDR2 (germline): SGHDT, YYEEEE. The CDR3 sequence is 17 residues long. CDR3: CASSPLSGTGVSYGYTF. The CDR3 coding sequence is TGTGCCAGCAGCCCATTATCGGGGACAGGGGTTAGCTATGGCTACACCTTC.

The rearrangement joins TRBV5-1 to TRBJ2-1; D is perhaps TRBD2 (5 bases). The CDR3 consists of 13 residues. The V gene lost 1 base and the J gene lost 7 bases, with 9 bases spanning the gap. Germline V CDR1 and CDR2: SGHRS, YFSETQ. The CDR3 loop is CASSLFGGNEQFF. DNA for the CDR3: TGCGCCAGCAGCTTGTTCGGAGGTAATGAGCAGTTCTTC.

V usage is TRBV19 and J usage is TRBJ1-1; the D is unclear. Between the trimmed V and J ends, which lost 1 base and 5 bases, there was a span of 11 bases. The germline gives CDR1 LNHDA, CDR2 SQIVND (reference sequence). The CDR3 is 14 amino acids. The CDR3 is CASSIGRMLTEAFF. For the CDR3, the DNA is TGTGCCAGTAGTATAGGTAGGATGCTTACTGAAGCTTTCTTT.

The rearrangement links TRBV7-9 to TRBJ1-4; D gene unclear. Germline V lookup: CDR1 SEHNR, CDR2 FQNEAQ (reference sequence). This CDR3 region has 17 residues. V lost 5 bases, J lost 4 bases, and 20 bases lay in between. The CDR3 DNA reads TGTGCCAGCAGCCCCCCCGTTCGGGGTAGCTTTAATGAAAAACTGTTTTTT. Protein sequence: CASSPPVRGSFNEKLFF. Variable domain in full (rest from reference TRBV7-9 and TRBJ1-4): DTGVSQNPRHKITKRGQNVTFRCDPISEHNRLYWYRQTLGQGPEFLTYFQNEAQLEKSRLLSDRFSAERPKGSFSTLEIQRTEQGDSAMYLCASSPPVRGSFNEKLFFGSGTQLSVL.

The V and J genes are TRBV5-5 and TRBJ2-2; no reliable D call. Trimming left V 2 bases short and J 3 bases short, with 11 bases between. Looked up from germline, CDR1 is SGHKS and CDR2 is YYEKEE (reference sequence). This CDR3 is 15 amino acids long. The CDR3 DNA reads as TGTGCCAGCAGCTTTAGGGTTCCAGACACCGGGGAGCTGTTTTTT. This translates into CASSFRVPDTGELFF.

This chain connects TRBV11-3 to TRBJ2-5; TRBD2 matches at 9 bases. The V segment lost 1 base and the J segment 5 bases; nucleotides outside the gene matches: 5. Germline CDR1 is SGHNT and CDR2 is YENEEA. CDR3 length: 15 residues. The CDR3 DNA follows: TGTGCCAGCAGCTTAGTGGTAGCGGGAGTTGAGACCCAGTACTTC. Its protein is CASSLVVAGVETQYF. The full variable domain, completed using reference TRBV11-3 and TRBJ2-5, is EAGVVQSPRYKIIEKKQPVAFWCNPISGHNTLYWYLQNLGQGPELLIRYENEEAVDDSQLPKDRFSAERLKGVDSTLKIQPAELGDSAVYLCASSLVVAGVETQYFGPGTRLLVL.

The chain carries TRBV7-3 and TRBJ2-1, with 9 bases aligning to TRBD2. From germline, CDR1 is SGHTA and CDR2 FQGTGA. The V gene end was trimmed by 6 bases and the J gene end by 3 bases; junction bases not matched to a gene: 12. The CDR3 spans 17 residues. The CDR3 loop is CASSSDAGGLFYNEQFF. As DNA, the CDR3 is TGTGCCAGCAGTTCCGATGCGGGGGGGCTCTTCTACAATGAGCAGTTCTTC. Together with reference TRBV7-3 and TRBJ2-1, the CDR3 gives the full variable domain: GAGVSQTPSNKVTEKGKYVELRCDPISGHTALYWYRQSLGQGPEFLIYFQGTGAADDSGLPNDRFFAVRPEGSVSTLKIQRTERGDSAVYLCASSSDAGGLFYNEQFFGPGTRLTVL.

The V call is TRBV19, the J call TRBJ1-2; D is unresolved. CDR1 and CDR2 (germline): LNHDA, SQIVND (reference sequence). The CDR3 extends over 14 amino acids. V lost 7 bases, J lost 1 base, and 13 bases lay in between. The CDR3, as DNA: TGTGCCAGTAACGGGCCCCTGATTAACTATGGCTACACCTTC. Its protein is CASNGPLINYGYTF.

The chain links TRBV5-1 to TRBJ2-7; D is possibly TRBD2 (6 bases). Germline V gene data show CDR1 as SGHRS and CDR2 as YFSETQ. Trimming stripped 4 bases from V and 6 bases from J, with 14 bases between. The CDR3 loop spans 13 amino acids. The CDR3 is CASSGGTWGEQYF. The DNA of the CDR3 is TGCGCCAGCAGCGGAGGGACCTGGGGCGAGCAGTACTTC.

The table lists this clone with a count of one. The chain uses TRBV11-2 and TRBJ2-7; 7 positions agree with TRBD2. The trim removed 4 bases at V and 0 bases at J, leaving 6 bases unmatched. This CDR3 has 15 residues. Looked up from germline, CDR1 is SGHAT and CDR2 is FQNNGV. The CDR3 reads CASSWGLSSSYEQYF. DNA for the CDR3: TGTGCCAGCAGCTGGGGACTATCGAGCTCCTACGAGCAGTACTTC. Looking up the rest from reference TRBV11-2 and TRBJ2-7 gives the full variable domain: EAGVAQSPRYKIIEKRQSVAFWCNPISGHATLYWYQQILGQGPKLLIQFQNNGVVDDSQLPKDRFSAERLKGVDSTLKIQPAKLEDSAVYLCASSWGLSSSYEQYFGPGTRLTVT.

The genes are TRBV5-4 and TRBJ2-7; weak D call: TRBD1 (6 bases). The CDR3 has 15 amino acids. Germline CDR1 is SGHNT and CDR2 is YYREEE (reference sequence). The V and J ends lost 4 bases and 0 bases respectively, with 14 bases between them. In DNA, the CDR3 is TGTGCCAGCAGCGTTAACGTGGACAGCTCCTACGAGCAGTACTTC. Translating gives CASSVNVDSSYEQYF. Combining the CDR3 with reference TRBV5-4 and TRBJ2-7 gives the whole variable domain ETGVTQSPTHLIKTRGQQVTLRCSSQSGHNTVSWYQQALGQGPQFIFQYYREEENGRGNFPPRFSGLQFPNYSSELNVNALELDDSALYLCASSVNVDSSYEQYFGPGTRLTVT.

This chain uses TRBV27 with TRBJ1-1; no reliable D call. The CDR3 extends over 14 amino acids. Between the trimmed V and J ends, which lost 3 bases and 3 bases, there was a span of 11 bases. The V gene's germline CDR1 is MNHEY and CDR2 SMNVEV (reference sequence). The DNA of the CDR3 is TGTGCCAGCAGTTTTGGGGTGATGGACACTGAAGCTTTCTTT. It translates to CASSFGVMDTEAFF.

V usage is TRBV10-1 and J usage is TRBJ2-3, with 11 bases matching TRBD2. Germline V gene data show CDR1 as WNHNN and CDR2 as SYGVQD (reference sequence). The CDR3 covers 15 residues. Trimming at V came to 4 bases and at J to 6 bases, leaving 6 bases not matched to a gene. Here the CDR3 DNA reads TGCGCCAGCAGTGCTCTAGCGGGAGGCGGTGATACGCAGTATTTT. Translating it yields CASSALAGGGDTQYF.

The genes are TRBV5-1 and TRBJ1-2; D perhaps matches TRBD1 (5 bases). CDR1 and CDR2 (germline): SGHRS, YFSETQ. Trimming shortened V by 4 bases and J by 2 bases, and 12 bases separated the two germline ends. The CDR3 has 14 residues. The CDR3 region is CASSPARQNYGYTF. The CDR3 region has the DNA TGCGCCAGCAGCCCCGCTAGACAGAACTATGGCTACACCTTC.

The sample holds one count of this clone. One end of the junction is discordant with germline, which a read error may explain. The chain has TRBV2 and TRBJ2-1; D might be TRBD1 (6 bases). The CDR3 runs to 15 residues. Looked up from germline, CDR1 is SNHLY and CDR2 is FYNNEI. The CDR3, as DNA: TGTGCCAGCTCCCGGACAGCCCGCTCCTACAATGGGCAGTTCTTC. This gives the protein CASSRTARSYNGQFF.

The rearrangement links TRBV7-9 to TRBJ1-3; D uncertain. The CDR3 is 14 residues long. Trimming removed 5 bases from V and 2 bases from J, with 10 bases in between. From germline, CDR1 is SEHNR and CDR2 FQNEAQ (reference sequence). CDR3 in amino acids: CASSPDGAGNTIYF. The CDR3 DNA follows: TGTGCCAGCAGCCCAGATGGGGCTGGAAACACCATATATTTT.

V gene TRBV25-1 combines with J gene TRBJ2-7, with D unresolved. This CDR3 is 11 amino acids long. Trimming stripped 5 bases from V and 3 bases from J, with 5 bases between. CDR1 and CDR2 from the germline V gene are MGHDK and SYGVNS. CDR3 protein: CASSLNYEQYF. CDR3 nucleotides: TGTGCCAGCAGTTTGAACTACGAGCAGTACTTC.

The chain links TRBV19 to TRBJ1-5; D not resolved. The CDR3 runs 12 residues. The V gene lost 5 bases and the J gene lost 4 bases, with 6 bases spanning the gap. Germline CDR1 LNHDA, CDR2 SQIVND (reference sequence). This CDR3 reads CASSGVNQPQHF. CDR3 in DNA: TGTGCCAGTAGTGGGGTAAATCAGCCCCAGCATTTT.

J is TRBJ2-7 and V is TRBV27, with 7 positions matching TRBD1. This CDR3 has 14 residues. The V gene end was trimmed by 3 bases and the J gene end by 4 bases; junction bases not matched to a gene: 6. Germline V gene sequence: CDR1 MNHEY, CDR2 SMNVEV (reference sequence). CDR3 nucleotides: TGTGCCAGCAGTTTGAGCAGGGGGTCGTACGAGCAGTACTTC. This sequence encodes CASSLSRGSYEQYF.

This clone was detected once. V usage is TRBV6-6 and J usage is TRBJ2-1; perhaps TRBD2 as D (5 bases). V was cut by 5 bases and J by 10 bases, with 15 bases left in between. Germline lookup yields CDR1 MNHNY and CDR2 SVGAGI (reference sequence). The CDR3 totals 13 residues. For the CDR3, the DNA is TGTGCCAGCAGTCTAAAGACTATCGAAGAGCAGTTCTTC. It specifies CASSLKTIEEQFF.